This T cell receptor beta chain was recorded in a study of breast tumors, draining lymph nodes, adjacent tissues. In TCRdb, the multiplex PCR reads were re-called with MiXCR into one record per CDR3 protein. The top ten hold more than 6.5% of the sample, which has approximately 47,000 distinct CDR3 sequences, about 21% seen once. CDR1 and CDR2 from the germline V gene are SGDLS and YYNGEE. The CDR3 contains 16 residues. The ends lost 3 bases at V and 12 bases at J; junction bases unmatched: 16. This clonotype was counted many times. Sequencing used breast tumor tissue. The V call is TRBV9, the J call TRBJ2-1; 9 nucleotides match TRBD2. This sequence was found in a female donor with breast cancer. Some clones in this sample may be carry-over from other donors' samples. The CDR3 here is CASSAHPSGEQMGQFF. The CDR3 DNA sequence: TGTGCCAGCAGCGCCCACCCTAGCGGGGAACAGATGGGGCAGTTCTTC.